This record looks at one T cell receptor beta chain sequence and its context. Its antigen remains unidentified. No qualities accompany the bases; no much larger clone lies one base away. The data derive from a study of shared clonotypes between healthy human individuals (dated by TCRdb to 2018 to 2020). Study-wide context: The cohort comprised a couple of women and three men aged 18 to 49 years. For each donor, three plates each were used for CD4 naive and CD4 memory, two plates were used for CD8 naive, and one plate was used for CD8 memory. The study deeply sequenced blood TCR repertoires of about 5 healthy adults to estimate repertoire size and the extent of clonotype sharing between individuals. Libraries were prepared and TCR repertoires were sequenced by different laboratories using diverse techniques, in order to increase sequencing depth and limit assay-specific biases. Each donor's leukapheresis produced roughly between about 0.8 and 8.9 billion PBMCs.

From its cysteine to its phenylalanine, the CDR3 spans 15 amino acids. Only the CDR3 region is kept as DNA, spanning 45 bases read in frame from base 1. V is reduced by 5 bases and J by 1 base, leaving a spacing of 12 bases between them. Via the germline V gene, CDR1 is MDHEN and CDR2 SYDVKM. Donors were healthy HIV-negative adults with no recently reported acute infections or vaccinations. Only Caucasian adults living in Nashville, Tennessee, USA were represented among the donors. CD4+ T cells were enriched by magnetic negative selection, after which naive cells were positively selected on CD45RA and the negative fraction was taken as the memory subset. After blood collection by leukapheresis, PBMCs were isolated using Ficoll-Histopaque density gradient centrifugation and then cryopreserved in the vapor phase of liquid nitrogen. Purity and quantity of every magnetically sorted T cell population were checked by analytical flow cytometry. From each sorted fraction, genomic DNA was isolated and quantified by UV absorbance on a Nanodrop 2000c.

The research as a whole found: The small number of donors limited the genetic and exposure-history diversity represented. Pairwise subsampling indicated that sequencing depth was expected to affect the degree of clonotype sharing among donors. Estimated clonotype richness was generally larger for naive than for memory subsets. Even with the large sequencing depth, rarefaction of the sorted-subset datasets indicated that sequencing was incomplete. When a few donors were compared, the shared fraction of clonotypes was about 5.4% for naive CD4, 3.5% to 4% for naive CD8, 2% to 2.5% for memory CD4, and less than 0.45% for memory CD8. Sampling was restricted to blood, and TCR repertoires in tissue are likely to differ from TCR repertoires in blood. Higher generation probabilities were observed for clonotypes shared by all four sorted-subset donors than for non-shared clonotypes.

TCR CDR3 regions were amplified from genomic DNA by multiplex PCR using the deep immunoSEQ assay. Extracted genomic DNA from each cell subset was spread evenly across all wells of several immunoSEQ 96-well plates, with each plate serving as a replicate. For sorted subsets, roughly 200 ng of genomic DNA, equivalent to around 29,000 T cell genomes, went into each replicate PCR. Purified libraries were measured with a Qubit 3.0 fluorometer, size-checked on a Bioanalyzer 2100, and measured again with the KAPA Library Quantification kit. A separate single-read 150-cycle Illumina NextSeq 550 flow cell was used to sequence each immunoSEQ 96-well plate. In the source study's methods: Because the immunoSEQ output held only junctional sequences and lacked quality scores, the filtering could not match the filtering applied to full-length reads. Sequences were annotated with PyIR, a Python wrapper for IgBLAST v1.9, and V/J genes and CDR3 were assigned using IMGT germline references. Reads with weak V/J assignments (E-value above 1e-6), missing CDR3, stop codons, out-of-frame junctions, or ambiguous translated residues were removed. V3J clonotypes were defined as sequences sharing an identical inferred V gene, J gene, and CDR3 amino acid sequence. Percentage overlap between repertoires was calculated by dividing the number of shared unique clonotypes by the size of the smaller repertoire. RTK rarefaction, the Chao1 estimator, and Recon v2.1 estimates of unobserved clonotypes were used to assess repertoire richness. For all TCRbeta clonotypes obtained by the gDNA method from four donors, generation probabilities were computed with OLGA. TCRdb mirrors the immuneACCESS table, restricted to in-frame sequences. Some clones are absent from its copies; in checked studies, under half trace to an unresolved V gene, and the reason for the others is unknown. Clone size and V and J calls were adopted from that table, with D and trimming inferred from the DNA. The sample data list roughly 2 million clones, and 95% of these were observed just once. 0.13% of the sample is held by the ten biggest clonotypes.

The TCR sequence derives from a man younger than 35 in good health. What was sequenced was naive CD4+ T cells sorted from blood. The cell subset or site label for this specimen denotes: CD45RA+ positively selected. This receptor chain uses TRBV28 and TRBJ1-5, and possibly TRBD1, on 5 matching bases. The bases read TGTGCCAGCAGTGACAGTGGGGGAAGCAATCAGCCCCAGCATTTT. The resulting protein is CASSDSGGSNQPQHF.